This T cell receptor beta chain was retrieved from a study of blood T cells in healthy people across ages. A second PCR of 7 to 11 cycles used a sample-barcoded 5' primer and a J-beta primer mix. TCRdb re-analysed the 5' RACE reads in MiXCR, keeping a single row per CDR3 protein. The sample carries some 320,000 distinct CDR3 sequences, 27% recorded once. Germline V gene lookup returns CDR1 MNHNY and CDR2 SVGAGI (reference sequence). V dropped 0 bases and J dropped 5; count of bases not matched to a gene: 7. This CDR3 contains 16 residues. Per sample, extraction of total RNA gave at least 5.5 micrograms in every case. This clonotype was observed a few times.

This sequence originates from an older woman in good health. The rearrangement uses TRBV6-6 and TRBJ1-1, with 9 bases matching TRBD1. Sequencing was done on a sample of blood. CDR3 DNA: TGTGCCAGCAGTTACTCACCGACAGGGGGTATTACTGAAGCTTTCTTT. Amino acid sequence: CASSYSPTGGITEAFF.